The 28 T cell receptor beta chains below come from one sample, sequenced in a study of blood T cell repertoires in COVID-19. Repertoires were generated with immunoSEQ multiplex PCR, while TCRdb's copy carries only in-frame clones and drops some. The sample contains a few hundred thousand clones, around 84% of which appear only once. The sequencing sample was made of peripheral blood. The receptors derive from a man aged 25-40 years with active or convalescent COVID-19.

The chain combines TRBV3-1 (or the pseudogene TRBV3-2) with TRBJ1-1, with D possibly TRBD1 on 6 matching bases. The CDR3 is 15 amino acids. Trimming cost V 6 bases and J 2 bases, with 16 bases left between them. Looked up from germline, CDR1 is LGHDT and CDR2 is YNNKEL (reference sequence). The CDR3 bases are TGTGCCAGCAGAGAAGCGGGACAACTTAACACTGAAGCTTTCTTT. This gives the protein CASREAGQLNTEAFF.

The table lists this clone with a count of one. In nucleotides, the CDR3 is TGTGCCAGCAGTTTCGAACAAAAACAGGGAGTGGGTGAAGCTTTCTTT. Its protein is CASSFEQKQGVGEAFF. V is TRBV28 and J is TRBJ1-1; tentatively, D is TRBD1 (6 bases). CDR1 MDHEN and CDR2 SYDVKM come from the germline V gene. With 3 bases removed from V and 7 bases from J, the gap between germline ends came to 21 bases. This CDR3 spans 16 amino acids.

The CDR3 DNA reads TGCGCCAGCAGCCAAGACCACAGGGGGGGCGGAAACACCATATATTTT. Translated, it gives CASSQDHRGGGNTIYF. The rearrangement links TRBV4-1 to TRBJ1-3; TRBD1 aligns across 8 bases. Germline trimming cut 0 bases from V and 4 bases from J; bases unmatched to any gene: 5. The CDR3 consists of 16 residues. CDR1 is MGHRA, CDR2 YSYEKL, per germline.

The chain couples TRBV4-1 to TRBJ1-1, with D maybe TRBD1 (6 bases). This CDR3 is built from 14 residues. Trimming cost V 0 bases and J 2 bases, with 7 bases left between them. CDR1 is MGHRA and CDR2 is YSYEKL in the germline V gene. The CDR3 sequence is CASSQDRGNTEAFF. The CDR3, as DNA: TGCGCCAGCAGCCAAGACAGGGGAAACACTGAAGCTTTCTTT.

This clone was found a few times. The gene calls are TRBV4-2 and TRBJ2-1, with 13 nucleotides matching TRBD2. With V trimmed by 5 bases and J by 9 bases, 10 bases remained unmatched. The germline V gene has CDR1 LGHNA and CDR2 YNFKEQ. CDR3 length: 16 amino acids. CDR3 sequence: CASSSSATSGRTEQFF. The CDR3 DNA reads as TGTGCCAGCAGCTCCTCGGCGACTAGCGGGAGGACTGAGCAGTTCTTC.

This sequence joins TRBV28 and TRBJ1-3; D possibly corresponds to TRBD1 (6 bases). Germline assignment: CDR1 MDHEN and CDR2 SYDVKM. CDR3 length equals 17 residues. The V and J ends lost 6 bases and 0 bases respectively, with 18 bases between them. The CDR3 nucleotides read TGTGCCAGCAGGGGTGGGAGGGGGGCCCCCTCTGGAAACACCATATATTTT. Its translation is CASRGGRGAPSGNTIYF.

The chain is built from TRBV29-1 and TRBJ2-3; TRBD2 matches at 8 bases. This CDR3 has 15 residues. The V and J ends lost 6 bases and 4 bases, in that order; junction bases with no gene match: 12. CDR1 SQVTM and CDR2 ANQGSEA come from the germline V gene. The CDR3: CSVGPGGGRSDTQYF. CDR3 DNA: TGCAGCGTCGGTCCCGGGGGGGGGCGCTCAGATACGCAGTATTTT.

The chain recombines TRBV2 with TRBJ2-1, with D possibly being TRBD2 (6 bases). V lost 5 bases and J lost 3, with 8 bases in between. Germline V gives CDR1 SNHLY, CDR2 FYNNEI. This CDR3 is 13 amino acids long. This chain's CDR3 is CASSMGGYNEQFF. In DNA form, the CDR3 reads TGTGCCAGCAGTATGGGGGGCTACAATGAGCAGTTCTTC. The whole variable domain, remainder taken from reference TRBV2 and TRBJ2-1, is EPEVTQTPSHQVTQMGQEVILRCVPISNHLYFYWYRQILGQKVEFLVSFYNNEISEKSEIFDDQFSVERPDGSNFTLKIRSTKLEDSAMYFCASSMGGYNEQFFGPGTRLTVL.

The chain combines TRBV14 with TRBJ1-5; TRBD1 aligns across 9 bases. The germline CDR1 and CDR2 sequences are SGHDN and FVKESK. This CDR3 region has 18 residues. With V trimmed by 0 bases and J by 0 bases, 6 bases remained unmatched. The chain's CDR3 is CASSQDLSGQGSNQPQHF. The CDR3, as DNA: TGTGCCAGCAGCCAAGATCTCTCGGGACAGGGTAGCAATCAGCCCCAGCATTTT.

This clone was recorded once. This chain connects TRBV27 to TRBJ1-2, with a tentative D call TRBD1 (6 bases). Germline loops: CDR1 MNHEY, CDR2 SMNVEV (reference sequence). This CDR3 spans 13 amino acids. Trimming cost V 6 bases and J 1 base, with 9 bases left between them. The CDR3 sequence is CASRRDINYGYTF. CDR3 bases: TGTGCCAGCAGAAGGGACATTAACTATGGCTACACCTTC.

The rearrangement uses TRBV11-2 and TRBJ1-2, with D perhaps TRBD1 (6 bases). Looked up from germline, CDR1 is SGHAT and CDR2 is FQNNGV. This CDR3 contains 14 residues. Trimming cost V 1 base and J 8 bases, with 14 bases left between them. The CDR3 nucleotides read TGTGCCAGCAGCTTAGGGGCAGGGGATTTGGGCTACACCTTC. Translated, it gives CASSLGAGDLGYTF.

This clone was recorded once. The chain is built from TRBV4-3 and TRBJ2-3; the D gene is possibly TRBD1 (6 bases). V gave up 0 bases and J gave up 1 base, with 8 bases separating them. CDR1 LGHNA and CDR2 YSLEER come from the germline V gene. There are 15 residues in the CDR3. CDR3 region: CASSQEYRGTDTQYF. The CDR3, as DNA: TGCGCCAGCAGCCAAGAATACAGGGGCACAGATACGCAGTATTTT.

This chain connects TRBV20-1 to TRBJ1-2; unclear D gene. The CDR3 is made up of 10 amino acids. The V end lost 4 bases, the J end lost 8 bases, and 8 bases lay between the germline ends. Germline V gene sequence: CDR1 DFQATT, CDR2 SNEGSKA (reference sequence). CDR3 coding DNA: TGCAGTGCTACCCTGCGAGGCTACACCTTC. Translated, it gives CSATLRGYTF.

The gene calls are TRBV7-2 and TRBJ2-3, with TRBD2 matching over 9 bases. Germline values: CDR1 SGHTA, CDR2 FQGNSA. With 4 bases clipped from V and 5 bases from J, the junction kept 7 bases outside the gene matches. The length of the CDR3 is 15 residues. The CDR3 DNA follows: TGTGCCAGCAGCTCCCGCGGGGGGGCTGGAGATACGCAGTATTTT. This translates into CASSSRGGAGDTQYF.

The CDR3 reads CASSLNLAGSNTGELFF. In nucleotides, the CDR3 is TGTGCCAGCTCACTCAATTTAGCGGGTTCGAACACCGGGGAGCTGTTTTTT. The rearrangement links TRBV18 to TRBJ2-2; 7 nucleotides align to TRBD2. Germline CDR1 KGHSH, CDR2 LQKENI. Unmatched junction bases numbered 8, after V lost 4 bases and J lost 0 bases. This CDR3 spans 17 amino acids.

The chain recombines TRBV5-1 with TRBJ2-7, with TRBD1 matching over 7 bases. The CDR3 spans 15 residues. Germline-derived CDR1 and CDR2 are SGHRS and YFSETQ. Trimming at V came to 5 bases and at J to 3 bases, leaving 11 bases not matched to a gene. The CDR3 sequence: CASSRATGIIYEQYF. The CDR3 DNA is TGCGCCAGCAGTCGCGCGACAGGGATAATCTACGAGCAGTACTTC.

This sequence joins TRBV7-2 and TRBJ2-2, with TRBD2 matching over 7 bases. The junction had 13 bases not matched to a gene; V was cut back by 4 bases and J by 5 bases. This CDR3 comprises 17 residues. Per germline, CDR1 SGHTA and CDR2 FQGNSA. CDR3 protein: CASSSRRSQGGTGELFF. DNA for the CDR3: TGTGCCAGCAGCTCCCGAAGGTCCCAGGGAGGGACCGGGGAGCTGTTTTTT. Full variable domain (outside the CDR3, taken from reference TRBV7-2 and TRBJ2-2): GAGVSQSPSNKVTEKGKDVELRCDPISGHTALYWYRQSLGQGLEFLIYFQGNSAPDKSGLPSDRFSAERTGGSVSTLTIQRTQQEDSAVYLCASSSRRSQGGTGELFFGEGSRLTVL.

V usage is TRBV6-6 and J usage is TRBJ1-1, with D unresolved. The V gene's germline CDR1 is MNHNY and CDR2 SVGAGI (reference sequence). This CDR3 spans 15 amino acids. V lost 1 base to trimming and J lost 1 base, with 10 bases between them. CDR3 in DNA: TGTGCCAGCAGTTACTTAGCCAACCAGAACACTGAAGCTTTCTTT. This sequence encodes CASSYLANQNTEAFF.

The chain couples TRBV12-5 to TRBJ2-5; D is undetermined. The CDR3 is 13 amino acids. Germline CDR1 reads LGHNT; CDR2 reads FRNRAP. V lost 1 base and J 1 base, leaving 4 bases between the germline ends. The CDR3 DNA follows: TGTGCTAGTGGTTTGGGCGGCCAAGAGACCCAGTACTTC. The encoded protein is CASGLGGQETQYF. Combining the CDR3 with reference TRBV12-5 and TRBJ2-5 gives the whole variable domain DARVTQTPRHKVTEMGQEVTMRCQPILGHNTVFWYRQTMMQGLELLAYFRNRAPLDDSGMPKDRFSAEMPDATLATLKIQPSEPRDSAVYFCASGLGGQETQYFGPGTRLLVL.

In this sample, this clone turned up once. DNA of the CDR3: TGCGCCAGCAGAGGACGGGGAGACAATGAGCAGTTCTTC. Protein: CASRGRGDNEQFF. The chain uses TRBV4-1 and TRBJ2-1, with D maybe TRBD2 (5 bases). The length of the CDR3 is 13 residues. V lost 6 bases and J 5 bases, leaving 11 bases between the germline ends. The germline gives CDR1 MGHRA, CDR2 YSYEKL.

CDR3 loop: CASTPTSGRDGEQFF. In DNA, the CDR3 is TGTGCCAGCACCCCGACTAGCGGGAGGGACGGTGAGCAGTTCTTC. V and J are TRBV6-2 or TRBV6-3 and TRBJ2-1; 14 bases are shared with TRBD2. V shed 7 bases and J 9 bases; nucleotides not matched to a gene: 8. Germline lookup yields CDR1 MNHEY and CDR2 SVGEGT. The CDR3 length is 15 residues.

This chain joins TRBV28 and TRBJ1-1, with 7 positions matching TRBD1. The CDR3 covers 14 residues. The V gene end was trimmed by 5 bases and the J gene end by 4 bases; junction bases not matched to a gene: 7. Looked up from germline, CDR1 is MDHEN and CDR2 is SYDVKM. The CDR3 nucleotides read TGTGCCAGCAGTAGGGAAACAGGGGCCACTGAAGCTTTCTTT. It codes for CASSRETGATEAFF. Looking up the rest from reference TRBV28 and TRBJ1-1 gives the full variable domain: DVKVTQSSRYLVKRTGEKVFLECVQDMDHENMFWYRQDPGLGLRLIYFSYDVKMKEKGDIPEGYSVSREKKERFSLILESASTNQTSMYLCASSRETGATEAFFGQGTRLTVV.

The chain couples TRBV24-1 to TRBJ2-2, with a weak D call TRBD1 (6 bases). This CDR3 contains 16 residues. Germline V gives CDR1 KGHDR, CDR2 SFDVKD. Trimming pared 4 bases from V and 5 bases from J, leaving 16 bases between. The CDR3 DNA follows: TGTGCCACCAGTGAAGATAAGGGGGTTAGGACCGGGGAGCTGTTTTTT. It specifies CATSEDKGVRTGELFF.

This clone was seen just once. The rearrangement links TRBV28 to TRBJ1-1, with no clear D. This CDR3 contains 13 residues. Trimming stripped 6 bases from V and 7 bases from J, with 15 bases between. Germline CDR1 MDHEN, CDR2 SYDVKM. The CDR3 DNA is TGTGCCAGCAGCCTTAACTCCCCCGGTGAAGCTTTCTTT. Protein product: CASSLNSPGEAFF.

The genes are TRBV7-2 and TRBJ2-3; unclear D gene. The V and J ends lost 0 bases and 6 bases respectively, with 4 bases between them. The V gene's germline CDR1 is SGHTA and CDR2 FQGNSA. The CDR3 has 12 amino acids. The CDR3 DNA follows: TGTGCCAGCAGCTTAGCGCGGGATACGCAGTATTTT. Its protein is CASSLARDTQYF.

The J gene is TRBJ1-1, the V gene TRBV7-3; D gene unclear. Germline V CDR1 and CDR2: SGHTA, FQGTGA. The CDR3 runs to 13 residues. Trimming removed 1 base at V and 7 bases at J, with 10 bases between. The CDR3 DNA is TGTGCCAGCAGCTTAAGCAGCGGGGTTGAAGCTTTCTTT. It translates to CASSLSSGVEAFF.

The chain employs TRBV4-3 and TRBJ2-5, with D unresolved. Germline CDR1 LGHNA, CDR2 YSLEER. The CDR3 has 14 amino acids. Trimming removed 0 bases at V and 10 bases at J, with 15 bases between. The CDR3 region is CASSQDLGLSGQYF. The CDR3 nucleotides read TGCGCCAGCAGCCAAGATCTCGGTTTGTCAGGCCAGTACTTC.

The chain links TRBV7-9 to TRBJ2-7, with 12 bases lining up with TRBD1. The V segment lost 4 bases and the J segment 6 bases; nucleotides outside the gene matches: 7. Germline V gene data show CDR1 as SEHNR and CDR2 as FQNEAQ (reference sequence). The CDR3 covers 15 residues. CDR3 DNA: TGTGCCAGCAGCTCTCCGGGACAGGGGGCCTCCGAGCAGTACTTC. Translating gives CASSSPGQGASEQYF.